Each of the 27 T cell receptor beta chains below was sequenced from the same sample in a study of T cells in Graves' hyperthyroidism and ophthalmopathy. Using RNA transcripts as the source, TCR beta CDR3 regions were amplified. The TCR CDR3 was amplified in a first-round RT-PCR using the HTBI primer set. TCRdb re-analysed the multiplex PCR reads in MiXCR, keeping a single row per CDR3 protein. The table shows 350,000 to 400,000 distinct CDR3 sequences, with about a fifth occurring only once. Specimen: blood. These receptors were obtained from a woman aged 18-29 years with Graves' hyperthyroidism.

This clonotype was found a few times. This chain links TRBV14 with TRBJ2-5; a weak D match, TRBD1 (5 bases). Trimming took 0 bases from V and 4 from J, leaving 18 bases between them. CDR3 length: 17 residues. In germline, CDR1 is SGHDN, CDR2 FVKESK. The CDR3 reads CASSQEEPWGKLETQYF. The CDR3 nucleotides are TGTGCCAGCAGCCAAGAGGAACCTTGGGGCAAACTAGAGACCCAGTACTTC. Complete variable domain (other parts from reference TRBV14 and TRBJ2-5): EAGVTQFPSHSVIEKGQTVTLRCDPISGHDNLYWYRRVMGKEIKFLLHFVKESKQDESGMPNNRFLAERTGGTYSTLKVQPAELEDSGVYFCASSQEEPWGKLETQYFGPGTRLLVL.

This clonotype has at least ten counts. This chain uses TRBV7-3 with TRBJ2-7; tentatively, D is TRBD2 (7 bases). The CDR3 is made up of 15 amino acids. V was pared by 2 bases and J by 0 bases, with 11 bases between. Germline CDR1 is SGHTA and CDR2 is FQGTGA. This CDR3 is CASSLSGGSSYEQYF. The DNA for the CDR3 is TGTGCCAGCAGCTTATCGGGGGGCAGCTCCTACGAGCAGTACTTC.

The CDR3 is CASSTYRTKNTEAFF. The CDR3 DNA follows: TGTGCCAGCAGTACATACAGGACCAAGAACACTGAAGCTTTCTTT. The rearrangement joins TRBV6-1 to TRBJ1-1, with D perhaps TRBD1 (5 bases). Germline V CDR1 and CDR2: MNHNS, SASEGT. This CDR3 is built from 15 residues. The V end lost 5 bases, the J end lost 1 base, and 14 bases lay between the germline ends.

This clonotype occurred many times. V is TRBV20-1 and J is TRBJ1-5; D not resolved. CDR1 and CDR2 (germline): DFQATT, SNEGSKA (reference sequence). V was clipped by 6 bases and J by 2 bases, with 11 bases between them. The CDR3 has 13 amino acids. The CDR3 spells CSAKRDGNQPQHF. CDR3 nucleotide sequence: TGCAGTGCGAAGAGAGATGGCAATCAGCCCCAGCATTTT.

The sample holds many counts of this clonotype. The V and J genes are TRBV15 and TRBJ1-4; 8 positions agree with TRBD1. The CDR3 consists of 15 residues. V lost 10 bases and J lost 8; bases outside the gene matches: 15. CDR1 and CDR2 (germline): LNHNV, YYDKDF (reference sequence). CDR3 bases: TGTGCCAGTGGACAGGGAATTGAGGAGACGGAAAAACTGTTTTTT. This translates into CASGQGIEETEKLFF.

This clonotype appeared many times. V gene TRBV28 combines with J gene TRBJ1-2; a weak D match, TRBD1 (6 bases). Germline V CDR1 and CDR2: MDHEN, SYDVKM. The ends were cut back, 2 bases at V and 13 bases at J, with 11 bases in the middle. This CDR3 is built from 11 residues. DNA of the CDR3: TGTGCCAGCAGTTTAAGCAGGGGACCCACCTTC. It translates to CASSLSRGPTF.

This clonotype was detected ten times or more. As DNA, the CDR3 is TGTGCCAGCCACACTACCTACCGGGACAGGGGGCGCGGGGTGGGTCAGCCCCAGCATTTT. This gives the protein CASHTTYRDRGRGVGQPQHF. V is TRBV6-4 and J is TRBJ1-5; 12 positions match TRBD1. The germline gives CDR1 MRHNA, CDR2 SNTAGT. The junction had 23 bases not matched to a gene; V was cut back by 8 bases and J by 6 bases. The length of the CDR3 is 20 residues.

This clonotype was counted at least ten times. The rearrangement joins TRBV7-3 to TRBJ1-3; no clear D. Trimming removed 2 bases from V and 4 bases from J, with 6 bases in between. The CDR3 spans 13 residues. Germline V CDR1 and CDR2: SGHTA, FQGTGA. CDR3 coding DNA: TGTGCCAGCAGCTTACACGTCGGAAACACCATATATTTT. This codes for CASSLHVGNTIYF.

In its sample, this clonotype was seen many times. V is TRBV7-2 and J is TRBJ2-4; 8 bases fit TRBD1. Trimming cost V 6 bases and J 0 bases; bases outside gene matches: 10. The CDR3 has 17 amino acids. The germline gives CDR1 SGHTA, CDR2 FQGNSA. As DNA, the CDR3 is TGTGCCAGCAGATCCGCCAGGGGGCCTTTAGCCAAAAACATTCAGTACTTC. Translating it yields CASRSARGPLAKNIQYF.

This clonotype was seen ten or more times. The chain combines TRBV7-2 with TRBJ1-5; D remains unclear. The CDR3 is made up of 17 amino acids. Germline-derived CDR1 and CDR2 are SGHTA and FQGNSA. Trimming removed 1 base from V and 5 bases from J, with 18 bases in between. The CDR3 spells CASSLVAATLRHQPQHF. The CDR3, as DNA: TGTGCCAGCAGCTTAGTCGCTGCCACCCTGAGACATCAGCCCCAGCATTTT.

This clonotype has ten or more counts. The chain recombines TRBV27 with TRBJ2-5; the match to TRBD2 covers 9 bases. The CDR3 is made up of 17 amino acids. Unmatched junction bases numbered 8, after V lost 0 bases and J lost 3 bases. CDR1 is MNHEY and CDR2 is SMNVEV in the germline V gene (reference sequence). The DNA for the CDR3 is TGTGCCAGCAGTTTATCGACCCTAGCGGGGAGAAAAGAGACCCAGTACTTC. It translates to CASSLSTLAGRKETQYF.

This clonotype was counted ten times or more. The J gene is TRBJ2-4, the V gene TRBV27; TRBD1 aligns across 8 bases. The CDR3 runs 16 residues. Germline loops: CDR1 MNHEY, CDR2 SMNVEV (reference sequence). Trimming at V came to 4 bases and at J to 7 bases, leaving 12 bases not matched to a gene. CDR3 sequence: CASSSRQGRGLNIQYF. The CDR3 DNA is TGTGCCAGCAGTTCCCGACAGGGGCGCGGGTTGAACATTCAGTACTTC.

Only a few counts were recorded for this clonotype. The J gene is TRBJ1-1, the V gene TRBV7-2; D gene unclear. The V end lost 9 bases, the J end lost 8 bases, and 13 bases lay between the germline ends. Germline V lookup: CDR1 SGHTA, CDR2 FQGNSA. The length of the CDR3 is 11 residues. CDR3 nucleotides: TGTGCCAGTAGGGCCTCCCTAGAAGCTTTCTTT. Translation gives CASRASLEAFF.

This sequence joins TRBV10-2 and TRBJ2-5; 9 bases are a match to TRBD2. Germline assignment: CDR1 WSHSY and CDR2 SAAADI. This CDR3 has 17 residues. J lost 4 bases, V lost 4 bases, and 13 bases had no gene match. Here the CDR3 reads CASSAGRSSGARETQYF. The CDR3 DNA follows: TGCGCCAGCAGTGCCGGGAGGTCTAGCGGGGCCCGAGAGACCCAGTACTTC.

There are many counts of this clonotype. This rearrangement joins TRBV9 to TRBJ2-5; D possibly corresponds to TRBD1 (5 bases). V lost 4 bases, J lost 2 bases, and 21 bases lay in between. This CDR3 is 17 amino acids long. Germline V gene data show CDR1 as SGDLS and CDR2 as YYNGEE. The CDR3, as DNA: TGTGCCAGCAGCCCACGTTACCTCGGACATATACAAGAGACCCAGTACTTC. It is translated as CASSPRYLGHIQETQYF.

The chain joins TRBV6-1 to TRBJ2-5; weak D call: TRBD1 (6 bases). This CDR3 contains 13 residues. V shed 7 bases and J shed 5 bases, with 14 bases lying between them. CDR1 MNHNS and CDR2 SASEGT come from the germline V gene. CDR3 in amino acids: CASTATGSETQYF. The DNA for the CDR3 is TGTGCCAGCACTGCCACAGGGTCGGAGACCCAGTACTTC.

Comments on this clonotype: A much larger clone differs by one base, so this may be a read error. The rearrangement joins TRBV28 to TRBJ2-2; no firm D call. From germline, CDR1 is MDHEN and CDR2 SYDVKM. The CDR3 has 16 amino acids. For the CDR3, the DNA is TGTGCCAGCACTTTAAACCCTCCAGGGAACACCGGGGAGCTGTTTTTT. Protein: CASTLNPPGNTGELFF.

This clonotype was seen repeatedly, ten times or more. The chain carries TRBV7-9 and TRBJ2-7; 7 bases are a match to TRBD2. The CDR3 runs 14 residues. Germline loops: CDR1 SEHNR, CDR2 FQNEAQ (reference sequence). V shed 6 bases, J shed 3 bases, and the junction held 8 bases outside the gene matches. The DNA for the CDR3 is TGTGCCAGCAGTTGGAGCGGGGTAAACTACGAGCAGTACTTC. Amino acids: CASSWSGVNYEQYF.

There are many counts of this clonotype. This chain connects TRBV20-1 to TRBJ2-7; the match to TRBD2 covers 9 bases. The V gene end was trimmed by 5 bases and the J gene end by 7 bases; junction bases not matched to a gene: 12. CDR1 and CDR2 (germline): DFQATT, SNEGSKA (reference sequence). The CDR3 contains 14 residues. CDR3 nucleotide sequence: TGCAGTGCTCCCGCCCCGGGACTAGCTGAAGAGCAGTACTTC. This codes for CSAPAPGLAEEQYF.

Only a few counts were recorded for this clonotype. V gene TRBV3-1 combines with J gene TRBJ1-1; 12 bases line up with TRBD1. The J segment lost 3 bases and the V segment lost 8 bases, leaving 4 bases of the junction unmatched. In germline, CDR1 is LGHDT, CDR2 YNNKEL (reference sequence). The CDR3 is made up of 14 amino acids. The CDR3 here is CASRDRGQDTEAFF. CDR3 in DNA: TGTGCCAGCCGGGACAGGGGGCAGGACACTGAAGCTTTCTTT. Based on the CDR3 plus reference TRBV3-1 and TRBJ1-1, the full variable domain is DTAVSQTPKYLVTQMGNDKSIKCEQNLGHDTMYWYKQDSKKFLKIMFSYNNKELIINETVPNRFSPKSPDKAHLNLHINSLELGDSAVYFCASRDRGQDTEAFFGQGTRLTVV.

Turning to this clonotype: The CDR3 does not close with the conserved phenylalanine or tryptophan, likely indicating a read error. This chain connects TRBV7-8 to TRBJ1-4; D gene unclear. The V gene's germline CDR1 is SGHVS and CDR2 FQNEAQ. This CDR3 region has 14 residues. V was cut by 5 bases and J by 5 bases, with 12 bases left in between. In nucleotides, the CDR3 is TGTGCCAGCAGCGGACGAAGACTAAATGAAAAACTGTTTTTA. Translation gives CASSGRRLNEKLFL.

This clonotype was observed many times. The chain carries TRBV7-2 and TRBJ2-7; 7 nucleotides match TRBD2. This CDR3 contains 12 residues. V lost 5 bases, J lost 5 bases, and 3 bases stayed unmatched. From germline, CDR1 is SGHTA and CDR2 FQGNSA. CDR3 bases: TGTGCCAGCAGCCGTGGGGGGGACGAGCAGTACTTC. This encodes CASSRGGDEQYF.

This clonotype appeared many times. Here the CDR3 reads CASRDSLSSYEQYF. The CDR3, as DNA: TGTGCCAGTAGGGACTCTTTGAGCTCCTACGAGCAGTACTTC. The chain links TRBV12-3 or TRBV12-4 to TRBJ2-7; maybe TRBD2 (6 bases). CDR3 length: 14 amino acids. Trimming stripped 9 bases from V and 0 bases from J, with 15 bases between.

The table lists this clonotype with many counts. The CDR3 DNA follows: TGCAGTGCTAGTAGTGGACGCGACCCCTGGAGCTCCTACGAGCAGTACTTC. Residues: CSASSGRDPWSSYEQYF. V gene TRBV20-1 combines with J gene TRBJ2-7; unclear D gene. Germline-derived CDR1 and CDR2 are DFQATT and SNEGSKA (reference sequence). The CDR3 totals 17 residues. V was clipped by 3 bases and J by 0 bases, with 21 bases between them.

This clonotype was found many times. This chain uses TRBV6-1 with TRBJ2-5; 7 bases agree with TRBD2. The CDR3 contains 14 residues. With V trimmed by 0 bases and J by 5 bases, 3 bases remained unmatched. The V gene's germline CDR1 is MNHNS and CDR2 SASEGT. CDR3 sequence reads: CASSEALGGETQYF. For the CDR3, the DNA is TGTGCCAGCAGTGAAGCACTGGGGGGGGAGACCCAGTACTTC.

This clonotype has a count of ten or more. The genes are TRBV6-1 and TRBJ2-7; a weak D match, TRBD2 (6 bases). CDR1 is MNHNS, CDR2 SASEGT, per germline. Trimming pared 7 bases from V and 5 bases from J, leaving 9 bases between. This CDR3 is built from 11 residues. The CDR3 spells CASTSGDEQYF. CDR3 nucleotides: TGTGCCAGCACCTCGGGGGACGAGCAGTACTTC.

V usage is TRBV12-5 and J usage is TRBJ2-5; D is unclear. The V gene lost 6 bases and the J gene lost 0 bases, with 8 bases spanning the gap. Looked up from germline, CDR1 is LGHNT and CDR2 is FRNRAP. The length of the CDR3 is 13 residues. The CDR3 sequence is CASGDGYQETQYF. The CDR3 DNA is TGTGCTAGTGGGGACGGATACCAAGAGACCCAGTACTTC.